The 6 T cell receptor beta chains below come from one sample, sequenced in a study of blood T cell repertoires in COVID-19. Assay used: immunoSEQ multiplex PCR; TCRdb lists only in-frame clones, some missing. The sample records about 98,000 clones, more than 60% being singletons. The sequenced material came from peripheral blood. All receptors derive from a man in his 70s with acute or convalescent COVID-19.

Only one count was recorded for this clone. The chain uses TRBV5-1 and TRBJ2-5; 10 bases fit TRBD2. CDR1 and CDR2 from the germline V gene are SGHRS and YFSETQ. Trimming removed 0 bases from V and 1 base from J; junction bases left unmatched: 3. CDR3 length: 16 residues. The CDR3 sequence is CASSLVASGSQETQYF. As DNA, the CDR3 is TGCGCCAGCAGCTTGGTTGCTAGCGGGAGCCAAGAGACCCAGTACTTC.

The V gene is TRBV28, the J gene TRBJ2-6; the D is unclear. CDR3 length equals 17 residues. Trimming pared 2 bases from V and 3 bases from J, leaving 14 bases between. Germline V lookup: CDR1 MDHEN, CDR2 SYDVKM. CDR3 in amino acids: CASSLPPRSGGANVLTF. Here the CDR3 DNA reads TGTGCCAGCAGTTTACCGCCACGGTCGGGTGGGGCCAACGTCCTGACTTTC. Complete variable domain (other parts from reference TRBV28 and TRBJ2-6): DVKVTQSSRYLVKRTGEKVFLECVQDMDHENMFWYRQDPGLGLRLIYFSYDVKMKEKGDIPEGYSVSREKKERFSLILESASTNQTSMYLCASSLPPRSGGANVLTFGAGSRLTVL.

This clone was seen many times. This CDR3 reads CASSFTPLPYEQYF. The DNA of the CDR3 is TGTGCCAGCAGTTTCACTCCTCTCCCCTACGAGCAGTACTTC. This sequence joins TRBV28 and TRBJ2-7; no clear D gene. Between the trimmed V and J ends, which lost 3 bases and 2 bases, there was a span of 11 bases. The CDR3 length is 14 residues. CDR1 and CDR2 (germline): MDHEN, SYDVKM.

The chain recombines TRBV15 with TRBJ2-7; 7 nucleotides match TRBD1. The CDR3 sequence is 15 residues long. Unmatched junction bases numbered 7, after V lost 3 bases and J lost 2 bases. CDR1 is LNHNV, CDR2 YYDKDF, per germline (reference sequence). The chain's CDR3 is CATSSIRDSTYEQYF. In DNA, the CDR3 is TGTGCCACCAGCAGCATCCGGGACAGCACCTACGAGCAGTACTTC.

The rearrangement uses TRBV30 and TRBJ2-7; perhaps TRBD2 as D (6 bases). The CDR3 runs to 15 residues. Germline CDR1 is GTSNPN and CDR2 is SVGIG (reference sequence). Trimming stripped 4 bases from V and 0 bases from J, with 16 bases between. CDR3: CAWTRDSRASYEQYF. CDR3 bases: TGTGCCTGGACAAGGGACTCGCGGGCCTCCTACGAGCAGTACTTC.

The chain links TRBV28 to TRBJ1-3; perhaps TRBD1 as D (5 bases). The CDR3 runs 14 residues. Germline CDR1 reads MDHEN; CDR2 reads SYDVKM. With 7 bases removed from V and 4 bases from J, the gap between germline ends came to 14 bases. CDR3 sequence (DNA): TGTGCCAGCACCCTAGCGGGGGAAGGAAACACCATATATTTT. Its protein product is CASTLAGEGNTIYF.